Below are 6 T cell receptor beta chains sequenced from a single sample in a study of shared clonotypes between healthy human individuals. Only in-frame clones appear in the TCRdb table, and some are missing; sequencing was by immunoSEQ multiplex PCR. The repertoire holds approximately 530,000 clones, with about 96% as singletons. The material sequenced was naive CD4+ T cells sorted from blood. Indicated subset: CD45RA+ positively selected. Every receptor here comes from a woman under 40 in good health.

This chain links TRBV7-9 with TRBJ2-7; unclear D gene. The V gene lost 5 bases and the J gene lost 3 bases, with 23 bases spanning the gap. In germline, CDR1 is SEHNR, CDR2 FQNEAQ (reference sequence). The CDR3 contains 17 residues. The CDR3 sequence is CASSQDTGRIIRYEQYF. CDR3 in DNA: TGTGCCAGCAGCCAAGATACCGGGCGAATCATTCGCTACGAGCAGTACTTC.

CDR3 sequence: CASSEVTDYGYTF. Here the CDR3 DNA reads TGTGCCAGCAGTGAAGTCACGGACTATGGCTACACCTTC. The chain carries TRBV6-1 and TRBJ1-2; D gene uncertain. Germline V lookup: CDR1 MNHNS, CDR2 SASEGT. CDR3 size: 13 residues. Between the trimmed V and J ends, which lost 1 base and 3 bases, there was a span of 6 bases.

The gene calls are TRBV4-1 and TRBJ2-5; 11 bases are a match to TRBD2. J was trimmed by 3 bases and V by 1 base; bases with no gene match: 4. The CDR3 is made up of 16 amino acids. Germline lookup yields CDR1 MGHRA and CDR2 YSYEKL. CDR3 residues: CASSQGATSGEETQYF. Here the CDR3 DNA reads TGCGCCAGCAGCCAAGGCGCGACTAGCGGGGAAGAGACCCAGTACTTC.

The DNA for the CDR3 is TGCGCCAGCAGCCCGGGACAGGGGAACAACAAGCAGTTCTTC. Protein: CASSPGQGNNKQFF. The chain recombines TRBV5-1 with TRBJ2-1, with 10 bases matching TRBD1. CDR3 length equals 14 residues. V was pared by 4 bases and J by 11 bases, with 9 bases of the junction left unmatched. Germline loops: CDR1 SGHRS, CDR2 YFSETQ.

The rearrangement links TRBV7-2 to TRBJ2-5; D gene ambiguous. Judging by the DNA end, TRBJ2-7 fits better; the J call may be wrong. In germline, CDR1 is SGHTA, CDR2 FQGNSA. The CDR3 runs 15 residues. The CDR3 DNA follows: TGTGCCAGCAGCCGTCTTGCTCGCGGCTCCTACGAGCAGTACTTC. Its translation: CASSRLARGSYEQYF.

CDR3 protein: CASSPDRDQPQHF. CDR3 sequence (DNA): TGTGCCAGCAGCCCCGACAGAGACCAGCCCCAGCATTTT. The chain couples TRBV11-1 to TRBJ1-5, with D perhaps matching TRBD1 (5 bases). The germline gives CDR1 SGHAT, CDR2 FQDESV (reference sequence). Trimming left V 5 bases short and J 7 bases short, with 12 bases between. The CDR3 totals 13 residues.